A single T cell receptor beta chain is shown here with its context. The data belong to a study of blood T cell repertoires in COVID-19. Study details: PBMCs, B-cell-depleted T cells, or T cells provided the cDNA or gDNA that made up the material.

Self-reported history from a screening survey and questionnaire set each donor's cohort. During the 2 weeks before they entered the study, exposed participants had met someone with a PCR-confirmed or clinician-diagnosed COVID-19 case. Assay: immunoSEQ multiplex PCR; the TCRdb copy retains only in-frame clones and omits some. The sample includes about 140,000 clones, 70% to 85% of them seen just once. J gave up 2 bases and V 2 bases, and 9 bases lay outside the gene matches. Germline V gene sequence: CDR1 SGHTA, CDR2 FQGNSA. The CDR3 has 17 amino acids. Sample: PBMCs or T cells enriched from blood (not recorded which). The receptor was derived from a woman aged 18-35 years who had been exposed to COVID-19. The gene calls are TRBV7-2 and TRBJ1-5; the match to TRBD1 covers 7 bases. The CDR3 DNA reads TGTGCCAGCAGCTTATTAATAATTACAGGGGGCAATCAGCCCCAGCATTTT. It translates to CASSLLIITGGNQPQHF.